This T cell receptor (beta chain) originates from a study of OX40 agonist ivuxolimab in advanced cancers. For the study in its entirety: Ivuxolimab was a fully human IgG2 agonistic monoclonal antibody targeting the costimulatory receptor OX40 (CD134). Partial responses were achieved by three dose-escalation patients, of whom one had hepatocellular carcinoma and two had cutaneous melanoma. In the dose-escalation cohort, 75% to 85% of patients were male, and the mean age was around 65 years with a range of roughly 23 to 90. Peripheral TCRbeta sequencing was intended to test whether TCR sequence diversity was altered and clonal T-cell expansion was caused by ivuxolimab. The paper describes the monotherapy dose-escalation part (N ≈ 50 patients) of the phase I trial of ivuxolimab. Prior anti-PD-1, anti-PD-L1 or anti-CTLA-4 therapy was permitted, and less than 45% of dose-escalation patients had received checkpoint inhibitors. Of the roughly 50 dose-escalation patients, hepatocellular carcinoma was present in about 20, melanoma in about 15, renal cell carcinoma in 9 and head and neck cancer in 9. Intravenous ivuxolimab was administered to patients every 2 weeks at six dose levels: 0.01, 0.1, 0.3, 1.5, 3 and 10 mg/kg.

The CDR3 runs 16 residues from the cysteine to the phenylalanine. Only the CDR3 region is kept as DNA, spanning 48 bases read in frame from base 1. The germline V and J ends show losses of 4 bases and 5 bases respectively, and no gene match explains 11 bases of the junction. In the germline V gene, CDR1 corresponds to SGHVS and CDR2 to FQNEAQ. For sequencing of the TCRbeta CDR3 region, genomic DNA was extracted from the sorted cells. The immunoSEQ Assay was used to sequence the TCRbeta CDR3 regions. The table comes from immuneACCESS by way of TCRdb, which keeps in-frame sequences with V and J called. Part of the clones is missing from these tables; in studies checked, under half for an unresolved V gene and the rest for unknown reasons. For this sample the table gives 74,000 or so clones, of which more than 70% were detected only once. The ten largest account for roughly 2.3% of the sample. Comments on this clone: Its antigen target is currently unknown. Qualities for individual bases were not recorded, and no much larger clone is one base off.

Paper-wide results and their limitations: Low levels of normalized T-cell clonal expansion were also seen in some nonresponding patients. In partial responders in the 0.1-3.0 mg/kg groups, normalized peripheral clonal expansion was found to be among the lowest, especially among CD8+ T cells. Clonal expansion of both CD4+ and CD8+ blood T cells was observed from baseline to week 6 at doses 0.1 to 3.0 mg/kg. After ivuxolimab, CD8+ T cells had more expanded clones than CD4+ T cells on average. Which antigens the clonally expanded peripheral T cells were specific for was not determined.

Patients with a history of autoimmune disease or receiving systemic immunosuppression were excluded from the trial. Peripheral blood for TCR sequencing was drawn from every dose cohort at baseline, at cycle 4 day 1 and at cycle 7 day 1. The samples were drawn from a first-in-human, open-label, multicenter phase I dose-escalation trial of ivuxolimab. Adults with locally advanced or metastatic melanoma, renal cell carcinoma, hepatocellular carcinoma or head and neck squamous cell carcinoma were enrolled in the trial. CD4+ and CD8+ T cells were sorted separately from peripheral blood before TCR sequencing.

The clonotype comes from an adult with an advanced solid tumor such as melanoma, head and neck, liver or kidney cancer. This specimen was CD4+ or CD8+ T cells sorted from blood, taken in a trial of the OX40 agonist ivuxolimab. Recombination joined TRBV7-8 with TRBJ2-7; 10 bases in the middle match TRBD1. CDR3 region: CASSSRLDRGLNEQYF. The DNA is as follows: TGTGCCAGCAGCTCCAGACTCGACAGGGGGCTTAACGAGCAGTACTTC.